The 3 T cell receptor beta chains below all came from one sample that was sequenced in a study of Ad26.COV2.S vaccination and SARS-CoV-2 variants. Stated treatment: around 19 received Ad26.COV2.S at low or high dose, single or two shots; 5 received placebo; per-sample allocation not given. The investigators took samples on day 63 after the first vaccine or placebo injection. Only in-frame clones appear in the TCRdb table, and some are missing; sequencing was by immunoSEQ multiplex PCR. The table lists around 400,000 clones, around 89% of them singletons, with 1.5% to 2% in the top ten. The input for sequencing was peripheral blood, taken in a trial of Ad26.COV2.S vaccine versus placebo. These receptors were taken from a person between 18 and 65 years old who received the Ad26.COV2.S COVID-19 vaccine or a placebo.

The CDR3 sequence: CATSRVAPPYEQYF. CDR3 bases: TGTGCCACCAGCAGAGTGGCGCCCCCCTACGAGCAGTACTTC. V usage is TRBV15 and J usage is TRBJ2-7; unclear D gene. Trimming stripped 1 base from V and 2 bases from J, with 9 bases between. The CDR3 totals 14 residues. Per germline, CDR1 LNHNV and CDR2 YYDKDF (reference sequence).

The chain links TRBV30 to TRBJ2-5; D may be TRBD1 (5 bases). Germline assignment: CDR1 GTSNPN and CDR2 SVGIG (reference sequence). This CDR3 comprises 14 residues. V lost 1 base and J 5 bases, leaving 14 bases between the germline ends. CDR3 in amino acids: CAWSDEQGRETQYF. In DNA, the CDR3 is TGTGCCTGGAGTGATGAGCAGGGCCGGGAGACCCAGTACTTC.

The rearrangement uses TRBV28 and TRBJ2-3; no definite D call. Germline loops: CDR1 MDHEN, CDR2 SYDVKM. This CDR3 has 14 residues. With 7 bases removed from V and 0 bases from J, the gap between germline ends came to 11 bases. The CDR3: CASIPNGSTDTQYF. DNA of the CDR3: TGTGCCAGCATCCCCAATGGAAGCACAGATACGCAGTATTTT.